These 9 T cell receptor beta chains were all obtained from the same sample, sequenced in a study of T cells in Graves' hyperthyroidism and ophthalmopathy. RNA transcripts yielded amplified TCR beta CDR3 regions. A set of HTBI primers served as the primers for a first-round RT-PCR of the TCR CDR3. MiXCR was run by TCRdb on the multiplex PCR reads, yielding one entry per CDR3 protein. This sample has about 540,000 distinct CDR3 sequences; under 60% occur once, and the top ten carry roughly 7.7%. The source material was peripheral blood or thyroid tissue (not recorded which). These receptors all come from a woman aged 18-29 years with Graves' hyperthyroidism.

Notes on this clonotype: Just one base apart from a much larger clone, this may be a read error. The chain employs TRBV6-6 and TRBJ2-7, with 11 bases lining up with TRBD2. The CDR3 spans 15 residues. Germline V gene lookup returns CDR1 MNHNY and CDR2 SVGAGI (reference sequence). The CDR3 DNA sequence: TGTGCCAGCAGACGGGAGGGACTAGCGGCCTACGGGCAGTACTTC. Translation: CASRREGLAAYGQYF.

This clonotype was detected ten times or more. V is TRBV7-2 and J is TRBJ2-7; D is uncertain. Germline loops: CDR1 SGHTA, CDR2 FQGNSA. V was trimmed by 2 bases and J by 8 bases, leaving 10 bases between them. The CDR3 has 12 amino acids. CDR3: CASSLPQGQQYF. The DNA for the CDR3 is TGTGCCAGCAGCTTACCCCAAGGCCAGCAGTACTTC.

This clonotype was picked up a small number of times. The chain carries TRBV20-1 and TRBJ1-5; D possibly corresponds to TRBD1 (5 bases). V was clipped by 0 bases and J by 11 bases, with 14 bases between them. Germline CDR1 is DFQATT and CDR2 is SNEGSKA (reference sequence). The CDR3 sequence is 13 residues long. The CDR3 sequence is CSAREKGGETQHF. CDR3 bases: TGCAGTGCTAGAGAGAAGGGAGGGGAGACCCAGCATTTT.

The chain employs TRBV6-4 and TRBJ2-7; the match to TRBD2 covers 13 bases. CDR1 and CDR2 (germline): MRHNA, SNTAGT. J gave up 7 bases and V 7 bases, and 10 bases lay outside the gene matches. The CDR3 consists of 15 residues. The CDR3 DNA reads as TGTGCCAGCAATTTTACTAGCGGGAGGGCCAAGGAGCAGTACTTC. Amino acid sequence: CASNFTSGRAKEQYF.

V gene TRBV7-2 combines with J gene TRBJ1-3; D is unclear. In germline, CDR1 is SGHTA, CDR2 FQGNSA. The CDR3 contains 13 residues. Trimming cost V 1 base and J 6 bases, with 7 bases left between them. CDR3 DNA: TGTGCCAGCAGCTTAGTGGCGGAAAACACCATATATTTT. Protein sequence: CASSLVAENTIYF.

This clonotype came up many times. The genes are TRBV5-6 and TRBJ2-2; D not certain. This CDR3 spans 13 amino acids. Deletions cut 4 bases from V and 4 bases from J, with 8 bases between. Germline V CDR1 and CDR2: SGHDT, YYEEEE. DNA for the CDR3: TGTGCCAGCAGCCCGGCGGCCACCGGGGAGCTGTTTTTT. It specifies CASSPAATGELFF.

The V and J genes are TRBV5-6 and TRBJ1-1; possibly TRBD1 for D (5 bases). V lost 7 bases and J 6 bases, leaving 10 bases between the germline ends. The CDR3 runs 11 residues. Germline assignment: CDR1 SGHDT and CDR2 YYEEEE. CDR3 sequence reads: CASPGGAEAFF. CDR3 nucleotides: TGTGCCAGCCCAGGAGGGGCTGAAGCTTTCTTT.

This clonotype showed up just once. This may arise from a read error, as a much more abundant clone is one base away. The J gene is TRBJ1-3, the V gene TRBV9, with 8 bases identical to TRBD1. The V and J ends lost 10 bases and 5 bases, in that order; junction bases with no gene match: 14. The length of the CDR3 is 15 residues. CDR1 is SGDLS and CDR2 is YYNGEE in the germline V gene. The CDR3 DNA follows: TGTGCCGGCTGGGGGACAGGAGCACGGAGAAACACCATATATTTT. Amino acid sequence: CAGWGTGARRNTIYF.

The chain couples TRBV29-1 to TRBJ2-7; D is possibly TRBD1 (6 bases). Germline V gene data show CDR1 as SQVTM and CDR2 as ANQGSEA. This CDR3 is 14 amino acids long. The V gene lost 1 base and the J gene lost 7 bases, with 17 bases spanning the gap. DNA for the CDR3: TGCAGCGTTGAAGGCAGGGGAGAAATCGGGGAGCAGTACTTC. This translates into CSVEGRGEIGEQYF.